This T cell receptor (beta chain) stems from a study of blood T cell repertoires in COVID-19. The overall study: Sites in the United States, Italy and Spain provided acute and convalescent COVID-19 samples. PBMCs, B-cell-depleted T cells, or T cells provided the cDNA or gDNA that made up the material.

Authors' analysis steps: The assay estimated nucleated cells by amplifying reference gene primers. Profiling relied on immunoSEQ multiplex PCR, and the TCRdb table lists in-frame clones only, not all of them. The V and J calls and clone size are taken from that table; D and trimming were inferred from the DNA. This table holds 180,000 or so clones, roughly 79% found once. Germline CDR1 reads LNHDA; CDR2 reads SQIVND (reference sequence). The ends lost 3 bases at V and 0 bases at J; junction bases unmatched: 8. The CDR3 is made up of 17 amino acids. The chain joins TRBV19 to TRBJ2-1; 7 bases are shared with TRBD2. The clonotype was recovered from a human donor with acute or convalescent COVID-19. The donor label of this sample is uncertain. Sequencing used peripheral blood. CDR3: CASSMRTIAGSYNEQFF. The CDR3 DNA sequence: TGTGCCAGTAGTATGAGGACGATAGCGGGCTCCTACAATGAGCAGTTCTTC.